The 4 T cell receptor beta chains in this list originate from one sample, sequenced in a study of blood T cell repertoires in COVID-19. Only in-frame clones appear in the TCRdb table, and some are missing; sequencing was by immunoSEQ multiplex PCR. Among around 170,000 clones listed, more than 70% were seen once. Material: peripheral blood. The receptors were sampled from a man in his fifties or sixties with acute or convalescent COVID-19.

The J gene is TRBJ1-2, the V gene TRBV30, with TRBD1 matching over 9 bases. The CDR3 is 15 amino acids. Looked up from germline, CDR1 is GTSNPN and CDR2 is SVGIG (reference sequence). V gave up 2 bases and J gave up 3 bases; unmatched junction bases: 7. The CDR3 region is CAWSISGTGHYGYTF. CDR3 nucleotide sequence: TGTGCCTGGAGTATATCCGGGACAGGGCACTATGGCTACACCTTC.

The rearrangement links TRBV5-4 to TRBJ1-2; D is perhaps TRBD1 (6 bases). CDR3 length: 14 amino acids. Trimming stripped 4 bases from V and 6 bases from J, with 16 bases between. Germline V gene data show CDR1 as SGHNT and CDR2 as YYREEE (reference sequence). This chain's CDR3 is CASSLSGDGDGYTF. In nucleotides, the CDR3 is TGTGCCAGCAGCCTCTCAGGGGATGGTGATGGCTACACCTTC.

The chain uses TRBV4-2 and TRBJ2-1; 12 bases line up with TRBD2. The J segment lost 8 bases and the V segment lost 1 base, leaving 6 bases of the junction unmatched. The V gene's germline CDR1 is LGHNA and CDR2 YNFKEQ. The CDR3 extends over 16 amino acids. CDR3 protein: CASSQGASGGADEQFF. As DNA, the CDR3 is TGTGCCAGCAGCCAAGGTGCTAGCGGGGGGGCCGATGAGCAGTTCTTC.

CDR3 coding DNA: TGCGCCAGCAGTGAGTCGAGGAGGGGCACAGATACGCAGTATTTT. Amino acids: CASSESRRGTDTQYF. V and J are TRBV10-2 and TRBJ2-3; a possible D gene is TRBD2 (6 bases). Between the trimmed V and J ends, which lost 0 bases and 1 base, there was a span of 8 bases. This CDR3 contains 15 residues. Germline V CDR1 and CDR2: WSHSY, SAAADI.